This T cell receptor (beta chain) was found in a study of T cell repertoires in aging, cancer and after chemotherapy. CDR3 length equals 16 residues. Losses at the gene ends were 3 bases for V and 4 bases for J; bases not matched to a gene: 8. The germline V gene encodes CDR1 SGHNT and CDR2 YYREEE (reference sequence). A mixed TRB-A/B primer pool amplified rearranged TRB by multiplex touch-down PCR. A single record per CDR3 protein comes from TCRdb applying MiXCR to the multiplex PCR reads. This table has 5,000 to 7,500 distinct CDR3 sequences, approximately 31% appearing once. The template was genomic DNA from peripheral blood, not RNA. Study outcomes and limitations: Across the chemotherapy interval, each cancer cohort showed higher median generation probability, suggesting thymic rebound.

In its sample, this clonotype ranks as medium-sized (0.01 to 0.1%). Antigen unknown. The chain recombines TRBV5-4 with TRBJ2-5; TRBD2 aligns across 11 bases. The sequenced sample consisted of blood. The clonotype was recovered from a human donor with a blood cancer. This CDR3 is CASSSSYGTSGETQYF. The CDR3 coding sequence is TGTGCCAGCAGCTCCTCCTACGGGACTAGCGGAGAGACCCAGTACTTC.